The 15 T cell receptor beta chains in this list originate from one sample, sequenced in a study of CD8 T cells in Susac syndrome. It was with random hexamers that roughly 0.5 to 1 ug RNA was reverse transcribed. TCRdb analysed the immunoSEQ multiplex PCR reads with MiXCR anew, one entry per CDR3 protein. The sample lists tens of thousands of distinct CDR3 sequences, about 96% occurring once. Sequencing was carried out using CD8+ T cells from PBMCs. The source is a human donor with Susac syndrome.

J is TRBJ1-4 and V is TRBV3-1; no clear D gene. The germline gives CDR1 LGHDT, CDR2 YNNKEL (reference sequence). The CDR3 has 14 amino acids. With 4 bases removed from V and 8 bases from J, the gap between germline ends came to 14 bases. The DNA for the CDR3 is TGTGCCAGCAGCCTCAGGATCTTGACAGAAAAACTGTTTTTT. This gives the protein CASSLRILTEKLFF.

The chain links TRBV3-1 to TRBJ1-6, with D unresolved. Trimming cost V 0 bases and J 6 bases, with 12 bases left between them. CDR3 length equals 16 residues. Germline V lookup: CDR1 LGHDT, CDR2 YNNKEL (reference sequence). CDR3 in DNA: TGTGCCAGCAGCCAAGACGGCCTCGGCCTTAATTCACCCCTCCACTTT. Protein sequence: CASSQDGLGLNSPLHF.

This clonotype was found once. The rearrangement links TRBV5-4 to TRBJ2-3; D possibly corresponds to TRBD1 (6 bases). The germline V gene encodes CDR1 SGHNT and CDR2 YYREEE (reference sequence). The CDR3 loop spans 16 amino acids. The V gene lost 3 bases and the J gene lost 4 bases, with 18 bases spanning the gap. The CDR3 region is CASSSEQVAGADTQYF. The CDR3 DNA is TGTGCCAGCAGCTCGGAGCAGGTTGCAGGGGCAGATACGCAGTATTTT.

This clonotype has only one observation. This chain links TRBV4-2 with TRBJ2-7; a possible D gene is TRBD1 (6 bases). Trimming left V 0 bases short and J 2 bases short, with 11 bases between. In germline, CDR1 is LGHNA, CDR2 YNFKEQ. There are 15 residues in the CDR3. CDR3: CASSQDDRSAYEQYF. The CDR3 DNA reads as TGTGCCAGCAGCCAAGATGACAGGTCCGCCTACGAGCAGTACTTC.

The V and J genes are TRBV6-5 and TRBJ2-7, with 9 bases that match TRBD1. The CDR3 spans 14 residues. Per germline, CDR1 MNHEY and CDR2 SVGAGI. Losses at the gene ends were 0 bases for V and 4 bases for J; bases not matched to a gene: 1. CDR3 DNA sequence: TGTGCCAGCAGTTACTCGGGACAGGGTTACGAGCAGTACTTC. This sequence encodes CASSYSGQGYEQYF.

CDR3 in DNA: TGTGCCAGCAGTTCCCCCCGGAGGGGCTCTCTATACGAGCAGTACTTC. It is translated as CASSSPRRGSLYEQYF. This chain uses TRBV28 with TRBJ2-7; D is perhaps TRBD2 (6 bases). Germline CDR1 and CDR2: MDHEN and SYDVKM. Trimming took off 4 bases at V and 4 bases at J, with 20 bases between the two ends. CDR3 length equals 16 residues.

The V and J genes are TRBV18 and TRBJ2-7; 9 bases align to TRBD2. Germline assignment: CDR1 KGHSH and CDR2 LQKENI. This CDR3 is 16 amino acids long. With 3 bases clipped from V and 3 bases from J, the junction kept 9 bases outside the gene matches. CDR3 nucleotide sequence: TGTGCCAGCTCACCCCTTGTAGCGGGGGTGAACTACGAGCAGTACTTC. Its translation: CASSPLVAGVNYEQYF.

The gene calls are TRBV2 and TRBJ2-5; D gene uncertain. V was shortened by 3 bases and J by 2 bases, with 10 bases between the two germline ends. The germline gives CDR1 SNHLY, CDR2 FYNNEI. CDR3 length: 14 amino acids. The CDR3 sequence is CASSEGRWQETQYF. Written as DNA, the CDR3 is TGTGCCAGCAGTGAGGGCAGATGGCAAGAGACCCAGTACTTC.

This chain joins TRBV3-1 and TRBJ1-2, with a weak D call TRBD1 (5 bases). The CDR3 contains 14 residues. Trimming pared 1 base from V and 8 bases from J, leaving 14 bases between. Germline loops: CDR1 LGHDT, CDR2 YNNKEL (reference sequence). CDR3 DNA: TGTGCCAGCAGCCAAGTTAACGGGGACGGAGGCTACACCTTC. It encodes CASSQVNGDGGYTF.

The chain combines TRBV7-9 with TRBJ1-1, with a possible D match to TRBD1 (5 bases). CDR3 length equals 12 residues. Germline-derived CDR1 and CDR2 are SEHNR and FQNEAQ (reference sequence). With 8 bases removed from V and 4 bases from J, the gap between germline ends came to 11 bases. DNA of the CDR3: TGTGCCAGCGGGGGGGGACCCACTGAAGCTTTCTTT. This translates into CASGGGPTEAFF.

The chain has TRBV18 and TRBJ1-6; D is ambiguous. This CDR3 comprises 13 residues. Germline lookup yields CDR1 KGHSH and CDR2 LQKENI. V shed 1 base and J shed 8 bases, with 6 bases lying between them. CDR3 sequence: CASSPLGDSPLHF. The CDR3 DNA reads TGTGCCAGCTCACCACTCGGAGATTCACCCCTCCACTTT.

The V and J genes are TRBV20-1 and TRBJ1-1, with D tentatively TRBD1 (5 bases). The V end was cut by 5 bases, the J end by 4 bases, with 17 bases between. This CDR3 is built from 14 residues. Germline V gene data show CDR1 as DFQATT and CDR2 as SNEGSKA (reference sequence). For the CDR3, the DNA is TGCAGTGCTCTTACAGGTCCCGACGCCACTGAAGCTTTCTTT. Encoded protein: CSALTGPDATEAFF.

The chain carries TRBV6-2 or TRBV6-3 and TRBJ1-1; no reliable D call. The CDR3 has 15 residues. Germline loops: CDR1 MNHEY, CDR2 SVGEGT. Trimming took off 0 bases at V and 4 bases at J, with 12 bases between the two ends. The CDR3 region is CASSYSISSRTEAFF. CDR3 sequence (DNA): TGTGCCAGCAGTTACTCGATATCCAGCCGCACTGAAGCTTTCTTT.

This chain uses TRBV30 with TRBJ1-2; the D gene is possibly TRBD1 (5 bases). Germline CDR1 and CDR2: GTSNPN and SVGIG (reference sequence). This CDR3 is built from 16 residues. V lost 2 bases and J lost 1, with 17 bases in between. The DNA for the CDR3 is TGTGCCTGGAGTATACCTCAGGGAGAACTTAACTATGGCTACACCTTC. Protein sequence: CAWSIPQGELNYGYTF. The whole variable domain, filled in from reference TRBV30 and TRBJ1-2, reads SQTIHQWPATLVQPVGSPLSLECTVEGTSNPNLYWYRQAAGRGLQLLFYSVGIGQISSEVPQNLSASRPQDRQFILSSKKLLLSDSGFYLCAWSIPQGELNYGYTFGSGTRLTVV.

The table lists this clonotype with a count of one. This chain connects TRBV5-1 to TRBJ1-1; 9 bases agree with TRBD1. The trim removed 5 bases at V and 3 bases at J, leaving 8 bases unmatched. The CDR3 has 15 residues. Germline loops: CDR1 SGHRS, CDR2 YFSETQ. The CDR3 loop is CASRDTGGGHTEAFF. CDR3 coding DNA: TGCGCCAGCAGAGATACAGGGGGCGGTCACACTGAAGCTTTCTTT.